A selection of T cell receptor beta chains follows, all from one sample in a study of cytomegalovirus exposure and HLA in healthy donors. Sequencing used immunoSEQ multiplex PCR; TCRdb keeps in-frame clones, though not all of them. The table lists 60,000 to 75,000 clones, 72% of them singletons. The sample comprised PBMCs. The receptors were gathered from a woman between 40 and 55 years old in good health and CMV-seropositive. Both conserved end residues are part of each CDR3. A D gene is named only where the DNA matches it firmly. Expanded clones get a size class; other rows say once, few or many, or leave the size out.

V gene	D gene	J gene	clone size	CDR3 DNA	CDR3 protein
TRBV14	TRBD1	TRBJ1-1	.	TGTGCCAGCAGCCAATGGGACAGGAGCACTGAAGCTTTCTTT	CASSQWDRSTEAFF
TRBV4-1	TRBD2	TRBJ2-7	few	TGCGCCAGCAGCCAACCTACGGCGGCGGGGGTCCCCGCCTACGAGCAGTACTTC	CASSQPTAAGVPAYEQYF
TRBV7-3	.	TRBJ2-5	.	TGTGCCAGCAGCTTAGAGGCCAGGGGTTGGGAGACCCAGTACTTC	CASSLEARGWETQYF
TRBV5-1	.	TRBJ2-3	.	TGCGCCAGCAGCCGACTCCAAGAGACCCGCGGGGATACGCAGTATTTT	CASSRLQETRGDTQYF
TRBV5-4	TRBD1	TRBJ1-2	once	TGTGCCAGCAGCTCCGGACAGGGCCCCCAAAAGGTGCGGTACACCTTC	CASSSGQGPQKVRYTF
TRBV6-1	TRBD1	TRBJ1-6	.	TGTGCCAGCAGGCGGACAGGAGATAATTCACCCCTCCACTTT	CASRRTGDNSPLHF
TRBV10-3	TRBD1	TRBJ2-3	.	TGTGCCATCGGGGATCCATCACTACAGGGGCCGGATACGCAGTATTTT	CAIGDPSLQGPDTQYF
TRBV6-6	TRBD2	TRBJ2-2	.	TGTGCCAGCAGTGGCGTCCGCGGGGGGGCCGGGGAGCTGTTTTTT	CASSGVRGGAGELFF
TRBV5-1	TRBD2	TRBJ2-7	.	TGCGCCAGCAGCTTGGCCCCAACCGGACTAGCGGGGCCCTACGAGCAGTACTTC	CASSLAPTGLAGPYEQYF
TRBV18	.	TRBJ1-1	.	TGTGCCAGCTCACCGGGCAGGGCGAACACTGAAGCTTTCTTT	CASSPGRANTEAFF
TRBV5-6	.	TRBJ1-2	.	TGTGCCAGCAGCTCCGGACAGATCTATGGCTACACCTTC	CASSSGQIYGYTF
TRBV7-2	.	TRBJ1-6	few	TGTGCCAGCAGCCTATCTGTCGGGAACTCACCCCTCCACTTT	CASSLSVGNSPLHF
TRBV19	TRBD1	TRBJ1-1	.	TGTGCCAGTAGCCGACAGGGGAGTAACACTGAAGCTTTCTTT	CASSRQGSNTEAFF